These 14 T cell receptor beta chains were sequenced from one sample in a study of siplizumab effects on memory and regulatory T cells. The repertoire was sequenced with immunoSEQ multiplex PCR; TCRdb's copy has only in-frame clones and lacks some. This sample yields over 65,000 clones, of which just over 90% are seen a single time; roughly 4.7% belongs to the top ten. Sequencing was done on a sample of CD8+ T cells sorted from blood. Receptors originate from a human donor in good health.

The V gene is TRBV9, the J gene TRBJ2-7, with D hard to call. Germline-derived CDR1 and CDR2 are SGDLS and YYNGEE. The V end lost 0 bases, the J end lost 0 bases, and 7 bases lay between the germline ends. The CDR3 is 14 amino acids. The CDR3: CASSVADNSYEQYF. The DNA of the CDR3 is TGTGCCAGCAGCGTAGCTGACAACTCCTACGAGCAGTACTTC.

V and J are TRBV19 and TRBJ1-6; TRBD1 might be the D (5 bases). The CDR3 contains 15 residues. The V end was cut by 0 bases, the J end by 9 bases, with 12 bases between. CDR1 and CDR2 (germline): LNHDA, SQIVND (reference sequence). This CDR3 reads CASSIDWGGRSPLHF. The CDR3 DNA reads as TGTGCCAGTAGTATAGATTGGGGGGGACGTTCACCCCTCCACTTT.

This rearrangement joins TRBV7-3 to TRBJ2-5; a possible D gene is TRBD2 (6 bases). Germline V CDR1 and CDR2: SGHTA, FQGTGA. Trimming removed 2 bases from V and 3 bases from J, with 13 bases in between. The CDR3 consists of 15 residues. CDR3 in DNA: TGTGCCAGCAGCTTAGGGTTGGGACTGGAAGAGACCCAGTACTTC. It codes for CASSLGLGLEETQYF. The complete variable domain, with remaining parts taken from reference TRBV7-3 and TRBJ2-5, reads GAGVSQTPSNKVTEKGKYVELRCDPISGHTALYWYRQSLGQGPEFLIYFQGTGAADDSGLPNDRFFAVRPEGSVSTLKIQRTERGDSAVYLCASSLGLGLEETQYFGPGTRLLVL.

The rearrangement joins TRBV6-5 to TRBJ2-2; D not resolved. The CDR3 contains 14 residues. Trimming stripped 0 bases from V and 6 bases from J, with 8 bases between. Germline assignment: CDR1 MNHEY and CDR2 SVGAGI. The CDR3 sequence: CASSYSTDAGELFF. The CDR3 bases are TGTGCCAGCAGTTACTCGACGGACGCCGGGGAGCTGTTTTTT.

DNA of the CDR3: TGTGCCACCTCCCCGGGGTTAAGCACAGATACGCAGTATTTT. This codes for CATSPGLSTDTQYF. V usage is TRBV5-6 and J usage is TRBJ2-3, with a weak D call TRBD2 (5 bases). Germline values: CDR1 SGHDT, CDR2 YYEEEE. V lost 9 bases and J lost 0, with 14 bases in between. CDR3 size: 14 residues.

This clone has only one observation. The chain combines TRBV7-2 with TRBJ2-7, with 9 nucleotides matching TRBD2. Germline V gives CDR1 SGHTA, CDR2 FQGNSA. The length of the CDR3 is 18 residues. V dropped 5 bases and J dropped 3; count of bases not matched to a gene: 17. The CDR3 reads CASSPLAPGAGGFYEQYF. CDR3 coding DNA: TGTGCCAGCAGCCCCCTGGCCCCAGGAGCGGGGGGTTTCTACGAGCAGTACTTC.

This clone occurred a few times. The chain joins TRBV7-6 to TRBJ2-3; the D gene is possibly TRBD2 (6 bases). Germline CDR1 SGHVS, CDR2 FNYEAQ. This CDR3 spans 15 amino acids. V was shortened by 2 bases and J by 0 bases, with 9 bases between the two germline ends. This chain's CDR3 is CASSLTGLSTDTQYF. The CDR3 nucleotides read TGTGCCAGCAGCTTAACGGGACTTAGCACAGATACGCAGTATTTT.

The chain has TRBV19 and TRBJ1-1, with D perhaps TRBD1 (5 bases). Germline V gene sequence: CDR1 LNHDA, CDR2 SQIVND (reference sequence). The CDR3 is made up of 12 amino acids. Trimming cost V 1 base and J 7 bases, with 7 bases left between them. CDR3 residues: CASSIVQGEAFF. The CDR3 nucleotides are TGTGCCAGTAGTATAGTTCAGGGTGAAGCTTTCTTT.

The chain joins TRBV6-5 to TRBJ2-7; 8 bases match TRBD2. V lost 3 bases, J lost 0 bases, and 4 bases stayed unmatched. Germline CDR1 is MNHEY and CDR2 is SVGAGI. The CDR3 runs to 15 residues. CDR3 sequence reads: CASSYGAGGSYEQYF. The CDR3 coding sequence is TGTGCCAGCAGTTATGGGGCGGGGGGCTCCTACGAGCAGTACTTC.

This chain connects TRBV29-1 to TRBJ1-3, with D unresolved. V was shortened by 4 bases and J by 0 bases, with 7 bases between the two germline ends. CDR3 length: 13 amino acids. CDR1 and CDR2 (germline): SQVTM, ANQGSEA. The CDR3 region is CSVGGSSGNTIYF. CDR3 nucleotides: TGCAGCGTTGGGGGTAGCTCTGGAAACACCATATATTTT.

The chain carries TRBV7-8 and TRBJ2-7, with D perhaps TRBD1 or TRBD2 (5 bases each). The CDR3 length is 15 residues. CDR1 and CDR2 from the germline V gene are SGHVS and FQNEAQ. The germline V and J ends were trimmed by 1 base and 7 bases, with 17 bases remaining between them. In DNA, the CDR3 is TGTGCCAGCAGCTTAGTTTTGGGGGAGCATCAGGAGCAGTACTTC. The encoded protein is CASSLVLGEHQEQYF.

As concerns this clone: This same CDR3 is encoded by further DNA sequences in the sample. The chain joins TRBV19 to TRBJ1-5; no reliable D call. V lost 3 bases and J 7 bases, leaving 7 bases between the germline ends. CDR1 is LNHDA and CDR2 is SQIVND in the germline V gene (reference sequence). The CDR3 sequence is 12 residues long. The CDR3 loop is CASSIGGQPQHF. For the CDR3, the DNA is TGTGCCAGTAGTATCGGCGGGCAGCCCCAGCATTTT.

The chain uses TRBV12-5 and TRBJ2-1; D gene ambiguous. V was pared by 4 bases and J by 5 bases, with 3 bases between. The germline V gene has CDR1 LGHNT and CDR2 FRNRAP. The CDR3 covers 11 residues. CDR3 amino acids: CASGSDNEQFF. The CDR3 DNA reads TGTGCTAGTGGTTCGGACAATGAGCAGTTCTTC.

J is TRBJ2-7 and V is TRBV4-1; 9 nucleotides match TRBD1. The CDR3 runs 15 residues. V was pared by 2 bases and J by 6 bases, with 8 bases of the junction left unmatched. Per germline, CDR1 MGHRA and CDR2 YSYEKL. CDR3: CASSQRTGELSEQYF. CDR3 in DNA: TGCGCCAGCAGCCAACGGACAGGGGAGTTGTCCGAGCAGTACTTC.